This T cell receptor beta chain was retrieved from a study of human T cells and chemical hapten exposure (dated by TCRdb to 2020 to 2022). About the study as a whole: For sensitization, 2% DPC in acetone was applied to a 2 cm by 2 cm area of upper inner arm skin. For TCR sequencing, blood came from 25 to 35 alopecia patients at anywhere from one to four time points (pre-sensitization, 2, 6 and 24 weeks). Patients additionally received weekly therapeutic DPC doses to the scalp throughout the approximately 25-week study period. The study tracked peripheral blood TCR repertoire changes in vivo during primary and secondary sensitization to the hapten diphenylcyclopropenone (DPC) in alopecia patients. Blood samples were taken from patients before sensitization (week 0) and at 2, 6 and about 24 weeks after DPC sensitization. Patch testing was performed on the upper back with Finn chambers containing 0.01% DPC, and the patch tests were scored after 6 days according to International Contact Dermatitis Research Group standards. Libraries were pooled for sequencing, and variation in per-sample TCR yields was attributed mainly to small differences in library volumes within the pool. Most of the patients in the cohort were female, and the cohort covered alopecia areata with under or over 50% scalp involvement, alopecia totalis and alopecia universalis. Broad study findings and their caveats: A positive correlation was found between the number of PT1 expanded TCRs and patch test score, with significance reached at thresholds 8, 16 and 32 but not 4. DPC sensitization did not change the number of TCRs with a frequency above 1 in 1000, and there was no evidence of changes in global repertoire structure. Expanded TCRs formed significantly more large CDR3 similarity clusters than pre-sensitization or healthy control sets, consistent with antigen-driven responses. Repeated subsampling changed both the strength of the expansion versus patch-test correlation and the threshold at which that correlation became significant. Because all patients had alopecia, a presumed autoimmune disease, the immune response of the patients might differ from that of healthy individuals.

With respect to this clonotype: No cognate antigen has been identified for it. Within one base of it there is no much larger clone, and no base qualities were kept.

Libraries were constructed by RACE. The run used a NextSeq 500. During library preparation, unique molecular identifiers were attached to individual cDNA molecules so that TCRs could be counted quantitatively and reproducibly. For every blood RNA sample, sequencing covered both the TCR alpha and TCR beta chains. Per the authors' processing: Samples had a median of roughly 91,000 TCRs, with a range from about 23,224 to 700,000. V, J and CDR3 annotation of the TCR reads was performed with the Decombinator software suite. For the PS versus PT1 abundance plots, all samples were subsampled to the same number of TCRs (28,000). TCRs were defined as expanded if absent before sensitization and observed at least eight times at the 2-week time point. TCRdb reprocessing: public reads trimmed at Q25 with fastp, clones called with MiXCR, in-frame beta chains kept. Entries that share a CDR3 protein sequence are merged under the most common genes and DNA. The V and J calls here are based on TCRdb, not the publication. The sample profile shows around 180,000 distinct CDR3 sequences; just under 30% of them were found once. Just under 3% of the sample rests with the top ten.

This specimen's time point label, per the study, means: pre-sensitization, week 0. This sample's treatment or condition label indicates: therapeutic diphenylcyclopropenone sensitization with weekly scalp DPC. Blood at each patch-test visit was drawn before the patch test was applied. Patients were considered eligible if aged 18 to 70, diagnosed with alopecia and deemed suitable for DPC therapy, and patients were excluded if pregnant. Total RNA was isolated from unfractionated whole blood collected in Tempus Blood RNA tubes. The input for sequencing was whole blood, taken in connection with sensitization to the hapten diphenylcyclopropenone (DPC). The source is a woman aged 25 to 45 with alopecia areata. Some clones in this sample may be carry-over from other donors' samples.

CDR3 protein: CSVKNTNTGELFF. Here is the DNA: TGCAGCGTTAAAAATACGAACACCGGGGAGCTGTTTTTT. The chain employs TRBV29-1 and TRBJ2-2, with no reliable assignment of the D segment. Its CDR3 holds 13 amino acids, cysteine through phenylalanine. Here the CDR3 DNA is all that survives: 39 bases in frame from base 1. Trimming takes 5 bases from V and 0 bases from J, and the germline ends sit 7 bases apart. From the germline V gene, CDR1 is SQVTM and CDR2 is ANQGSEA.